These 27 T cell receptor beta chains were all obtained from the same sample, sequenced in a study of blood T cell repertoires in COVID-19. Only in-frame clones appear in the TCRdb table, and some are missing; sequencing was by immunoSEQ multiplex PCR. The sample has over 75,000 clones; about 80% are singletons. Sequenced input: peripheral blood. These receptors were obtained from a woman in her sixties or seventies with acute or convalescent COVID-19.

The CDR3 sequence: CSVAWPISGNTIYF. The CDR3, as DNA: TGCAGCGTTGCATGGCCCATCTCTGGAAACACCATATATTTT. This chain connects TRBV29-1 to TRBJ1-3; unclear D gene. V was trimmed by 4 bases and J by 0 bases, leaving 10 bases between them. The CDR3 is made up of 14 amino acids. CDR1 and CDR2 (germline): SQVTM, ANQGSEA.

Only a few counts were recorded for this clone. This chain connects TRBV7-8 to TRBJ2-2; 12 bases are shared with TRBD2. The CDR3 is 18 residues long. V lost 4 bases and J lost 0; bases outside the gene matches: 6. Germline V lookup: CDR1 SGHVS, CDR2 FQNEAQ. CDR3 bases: TGTGCCAGCAGCTCATCTCTAGCGGGAGGGCCGAACACCGGGGAGCTGTTTTTT. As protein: CASSSSLAGGPNTGELFF.

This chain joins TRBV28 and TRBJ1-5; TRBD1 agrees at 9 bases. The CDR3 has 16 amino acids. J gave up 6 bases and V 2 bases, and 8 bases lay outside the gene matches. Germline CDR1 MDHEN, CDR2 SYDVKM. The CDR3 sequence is CASSLAGTGKVQPQHF. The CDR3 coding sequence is TGTGCCAGCAGTTTAGCCGGGACAGGGAAGGTTCAGCCCCAGCATTTT.

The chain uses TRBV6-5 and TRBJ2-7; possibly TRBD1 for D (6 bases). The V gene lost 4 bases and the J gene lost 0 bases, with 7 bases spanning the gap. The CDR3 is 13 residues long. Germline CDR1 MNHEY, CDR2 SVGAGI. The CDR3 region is CASSSTGSYEQYF. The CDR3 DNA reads TGTGCCAGCAGTTCGACAGGCTCCTACGAGCAGTACTTC.

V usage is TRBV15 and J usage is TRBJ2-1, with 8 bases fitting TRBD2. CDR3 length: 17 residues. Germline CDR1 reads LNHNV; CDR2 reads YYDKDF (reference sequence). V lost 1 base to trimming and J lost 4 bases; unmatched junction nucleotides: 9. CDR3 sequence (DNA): TGTGCCACCAGCAGAGCGGTAGCGGGGACCCCTTACAATGAGCAGTTCTTC. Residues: CATSRAVAGTPYNEQFF.

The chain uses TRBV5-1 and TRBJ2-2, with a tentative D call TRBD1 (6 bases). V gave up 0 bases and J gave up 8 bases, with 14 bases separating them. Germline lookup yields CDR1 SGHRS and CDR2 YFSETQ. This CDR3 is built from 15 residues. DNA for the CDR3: TGCGCCAGCAGCTTGGACAGGGTGGGCCCAGGGGAGCTGTTTTTT. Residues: CASSLDRVGPGELFF. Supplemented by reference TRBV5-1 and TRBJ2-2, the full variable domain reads KAGVTQTPRYLIKTRGQQVTLSCSPISGHRSVSWYQQTPGQGLQFLFEYFSETQRNKGNFPGRFSGRQFSNSRSEMNVSTLELGDSALYLCASSLDRVGPGELFFGEGSRLTVL.

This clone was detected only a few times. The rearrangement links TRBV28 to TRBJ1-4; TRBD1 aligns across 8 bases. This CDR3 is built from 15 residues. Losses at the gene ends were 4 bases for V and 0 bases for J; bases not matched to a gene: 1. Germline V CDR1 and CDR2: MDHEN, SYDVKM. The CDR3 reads CASSSQGATNEKLFF. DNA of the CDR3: TGTGCCAGCAGTTCACAGGGGGCAACTAATGAAAAACTGTTTTTT.

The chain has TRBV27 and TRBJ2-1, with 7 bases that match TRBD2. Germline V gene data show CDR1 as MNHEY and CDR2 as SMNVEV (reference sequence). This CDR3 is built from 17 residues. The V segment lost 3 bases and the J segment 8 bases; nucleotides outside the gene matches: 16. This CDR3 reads CASSFLPRLASSDEQFF. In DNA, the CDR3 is TGTGCCAGCAGTTTCCTCCCTCGACTAGCTAGTAGCGATGAGCAGTTCTTC.

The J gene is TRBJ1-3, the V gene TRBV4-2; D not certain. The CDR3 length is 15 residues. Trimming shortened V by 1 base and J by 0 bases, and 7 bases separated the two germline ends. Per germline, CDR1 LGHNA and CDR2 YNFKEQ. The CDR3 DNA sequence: TGTGCCAGCAGCCAAGGAGGGAGCTCTGGAAACACCATATATTTT. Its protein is CASSQGGSSGNTIYF.

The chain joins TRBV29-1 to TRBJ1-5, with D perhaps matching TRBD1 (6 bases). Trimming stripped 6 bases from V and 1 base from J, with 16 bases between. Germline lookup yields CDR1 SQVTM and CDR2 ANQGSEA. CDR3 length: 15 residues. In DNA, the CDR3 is TGCAGCGTCGGAGAAGGGGGGGTCAGCAATCAGCCCCAGCATTTT. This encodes CSVGEGGVSNQPQHF.

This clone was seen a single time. CDR3 nucleotide sequence: TGTGCCAGCAGCGTTAGTCCCCAGGCTTACGAGCAGTACTTC. Amino acid sequence: CASSVSPQAYEQYF. The chain uses TRBV9 and TRBJ2-7, with D uncertain. Looked up from germline, CDR1 is SGDLS and CDR2 is YYNGEE. The CDR3 is 14 residues long. V was cut by 2 bases and J by 4 bases, with 13 bases left in between.

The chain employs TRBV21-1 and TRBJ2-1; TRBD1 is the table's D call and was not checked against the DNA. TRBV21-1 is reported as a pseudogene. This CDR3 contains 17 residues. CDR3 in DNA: TGTGCCAGAGCCGGGACAGGGTTTTTTAGCTCCTACAATGAGCAGTTCTTC. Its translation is CARAGTGFFSSYNEQFF.

The CDR3 region has the DNA TGTGCCAGCAGCTTAAGCGGGAATTCTAATGAAAAACTGTTTTTT. Translating gives CASSLSGNSNEKLFF. V is TRBV7-2 and J is TRBJ1-4, with D uncertain. CDR1 and CDR2 from the germline V gene are SGHTA and FQGNSA. CDR3 length: 15 residues. V shed 2 bases and J shed 3 bases, with 10 bases lying between them.

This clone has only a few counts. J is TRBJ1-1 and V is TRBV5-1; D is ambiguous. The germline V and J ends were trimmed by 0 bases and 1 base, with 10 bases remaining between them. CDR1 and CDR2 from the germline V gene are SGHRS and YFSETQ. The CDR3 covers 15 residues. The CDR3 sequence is CASSLGPRWNTEAFF. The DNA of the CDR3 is TGCGCCAGCAGCTTGGGTCCCCGGTGGAACACTGAAGCTTTCTTT.

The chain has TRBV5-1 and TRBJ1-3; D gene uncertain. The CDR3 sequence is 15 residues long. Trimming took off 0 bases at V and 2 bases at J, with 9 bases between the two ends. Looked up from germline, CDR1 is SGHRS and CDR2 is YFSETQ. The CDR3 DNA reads TGCGCCAGCAGCTTGGAACCCGGGACTGGAAACACCATATATTTT. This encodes CASSLEPGTGNTIYF.

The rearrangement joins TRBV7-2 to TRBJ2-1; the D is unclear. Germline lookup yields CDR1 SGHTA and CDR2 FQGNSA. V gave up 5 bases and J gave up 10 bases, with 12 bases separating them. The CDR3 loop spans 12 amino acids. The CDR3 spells CASSPPLPEQFF. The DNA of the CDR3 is TGTGCCAGCAGCCCCCCTCTACCCGAGCAGTTCTTC.

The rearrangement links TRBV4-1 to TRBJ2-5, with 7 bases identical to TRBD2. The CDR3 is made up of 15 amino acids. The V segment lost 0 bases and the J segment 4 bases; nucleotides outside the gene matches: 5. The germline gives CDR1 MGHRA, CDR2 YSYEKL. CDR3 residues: CASSQDLGGRETQYF. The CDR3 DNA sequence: TGCGCCAGCAGCCAAGACCTGGGGGGGAGAGAGACCCAGTACTTC.

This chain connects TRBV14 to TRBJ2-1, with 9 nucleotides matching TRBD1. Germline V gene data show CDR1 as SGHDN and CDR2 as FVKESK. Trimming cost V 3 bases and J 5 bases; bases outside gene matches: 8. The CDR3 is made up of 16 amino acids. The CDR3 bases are TGTGCCAGCAGCCAGAACAGGGGGCTTCGGAACAATGAGCAGTTCTTC. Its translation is CASSQNRGLRNNEQFF.

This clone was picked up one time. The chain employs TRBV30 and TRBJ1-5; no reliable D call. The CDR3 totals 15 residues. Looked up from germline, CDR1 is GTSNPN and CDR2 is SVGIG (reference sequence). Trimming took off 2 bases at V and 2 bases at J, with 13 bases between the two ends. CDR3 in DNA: TGTGCCTGGAGTTTGTCCATCACGGGCAATCAGCCCCAGCATTTT. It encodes CAWSLSITGNQPQHF.

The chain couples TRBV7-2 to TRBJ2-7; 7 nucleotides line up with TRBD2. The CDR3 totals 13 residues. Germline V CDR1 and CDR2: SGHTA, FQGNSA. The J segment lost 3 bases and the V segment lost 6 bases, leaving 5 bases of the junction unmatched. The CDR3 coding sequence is TGTGCCAGCAGTTCGGGACTAAGCTACGAGCAGTACTTC. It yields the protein CASSSGLSYEQYF.

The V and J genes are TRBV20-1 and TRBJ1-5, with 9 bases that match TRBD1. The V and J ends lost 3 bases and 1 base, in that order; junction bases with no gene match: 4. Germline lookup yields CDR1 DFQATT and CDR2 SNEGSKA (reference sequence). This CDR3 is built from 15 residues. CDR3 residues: CSASRTGVSNQPQHF. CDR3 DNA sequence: TGCAGTGCTAGTAGGACAGGGGTAAGCAATCAGCCCCAGCATTTT.

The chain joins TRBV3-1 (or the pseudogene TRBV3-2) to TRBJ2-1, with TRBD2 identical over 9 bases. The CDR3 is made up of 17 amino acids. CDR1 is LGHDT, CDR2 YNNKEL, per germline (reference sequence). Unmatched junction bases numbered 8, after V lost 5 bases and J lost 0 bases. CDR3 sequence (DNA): TGTGCCAGCAGCATCCTTAGCGGGAGAGGCTCCTACAATGAGCAGTTCTTC. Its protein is CASSILSGRGSYNEQFF.

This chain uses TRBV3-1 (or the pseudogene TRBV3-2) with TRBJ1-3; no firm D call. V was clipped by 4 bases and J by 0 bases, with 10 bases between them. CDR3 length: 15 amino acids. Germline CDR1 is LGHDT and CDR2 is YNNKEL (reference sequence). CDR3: CASSLLGDSGNTIYF. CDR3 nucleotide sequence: TGTGCCAGCAGCCTCCTCGGGGACTCTGGAAACACCATATATTTT.

DNA for the CDR3: TGTGCCAGCAGCCAGGACAGGGGGCTTGGAGATACGCAGTATTTT. This sequence encodes CASSQDRGLGDTQYF. J is TRBJ2-3 and V is TRBV6-2 or TRBV6-3, with 11 bases matching TRBD1. V was pared by 6 bases and J by 5 bases, with 7 bases of the junction left unmatched. CDR1 is MNHEY, CDR2 SVGEGT, per germline. The CDR3 has 15 amino acids.

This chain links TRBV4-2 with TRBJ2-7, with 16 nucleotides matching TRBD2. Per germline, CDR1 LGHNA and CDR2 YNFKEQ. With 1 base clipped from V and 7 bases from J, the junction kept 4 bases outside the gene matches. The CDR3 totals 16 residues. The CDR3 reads CASSQAGLAGGLEQYF. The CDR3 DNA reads TGTGCCAGCAGCCAAGCGGGACTAGCGGGAGGGCTAGAGCAGTACTTC.

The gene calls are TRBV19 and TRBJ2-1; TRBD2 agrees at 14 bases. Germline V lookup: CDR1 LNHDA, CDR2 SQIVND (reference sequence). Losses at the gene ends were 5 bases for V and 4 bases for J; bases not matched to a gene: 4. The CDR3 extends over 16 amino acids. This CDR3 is CASSETSGRGYNEQFF. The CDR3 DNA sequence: TGTGCCAGTAGTGAGACTAGCGGGAGGGGATACAATGAGCAGTTCTTC.

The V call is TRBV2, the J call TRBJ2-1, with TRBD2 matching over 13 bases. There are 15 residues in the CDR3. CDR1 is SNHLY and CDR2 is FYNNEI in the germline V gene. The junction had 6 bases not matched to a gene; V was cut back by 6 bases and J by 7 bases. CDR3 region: CASSRTSGGGNEQFF. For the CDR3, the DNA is TGTGCCAGCAGCCGTACTAGCGGGGGGGGTAATGAGCAGTTCTTC.